This T cell receptor (beta chain) was captured in a study of human T cells and chemical hapten exposure. Findings of the study overall: Significantly more large CDR3 similarity clusters arose among expanded TCRs than among controls.

In TCRdb, the RACE reads were re-called with MiXCR into one record per CDR3 protein. The top ten clones hold roughly 7.9% of a sample with 300,000 to 350,000 distinct CDR3 sequences, under 8% of them seen once. On this clonotype itself: The antigen is not known.

The time point here: patch test 1, 2 weeks after DPC sensitization. Treatment: therapeutic diphenylcyclopropenone sensitization with weekly scalp DPC. The CDR3 is made up of 12 amino acids. V dropped 7 bases and J dropped 6 bases, with 13 bases sitting between them. Germline assignment: CDR1 MDHEN and CDR2 SYDVKM. The specimen was whole blood, collected in connection with sensitization to the hapten diphenylcyclopropenone (DPC). The sequence came from a woman under 30 with alopecia areata. Some clones in this sample may be carry-over from other donors' samples. V is TRBV28 and J is TRBJ2-7, with D possibly called TRBD1 or TRBD2 (5 bases each). CDR3 in DNA: TGTGCCAGCATGAGGGGTACCTTCGAGCAGTACTTC. Translated, it gives CASMRGTFEQYF.